This T cell receptor (beta chain) was documented in a study of cytomegalovirus exposure and HLA in healthy donors. Looking at the study overall: Researchers previously reported finding more than 100 million unique TCR beta sequences from 150 million to 200 million T cells.

The primer mix had 60 Vbeta and 13 Jbeta primers. Original analysis: In a later analysis, some 80 million unique TCR beta chains included roughly 11 million shared by two or more donors. Here immunoSEQ multiplex PCR was the method, and the copy in TCRdb shows in-frame clones only, minus some. V, J and clone size are those of that table, while D and trimming were read from the DNA. The table shows 95,000 to 150,000 clones, with about a sixth occurring only once. The study, taken as a whole, reports: The authors later found most CMV-associated TCR beta chains appeared HLA-restricted. A later analysis showed that HLA-associated TCR beta chains had undergone more clonal expansion than equally common others.

CDR1 SNHLY and CDR2 FYNNEI come from the germline V gene. Trimming left V 4 bases short and J 0 bases short, with 20 bases between. This CDR3 region has 18 residues. This clone appeared a few times. What it recognizes is unknown. The receptor's source is a female donor in good health and CMV-seropositive. Sequenced input: PBMCs. V gene TRBV2 combines with J gene TRBJ2-3; D is ambiguous. The CDR3 spells CASSVLGGSAISTDTQYF. The CDR3 DNA sequence: TGTGCCAGCAGTGTTCTGGGTGGGTCAGCGATTAGCACAGATACGCAGTATTTT.